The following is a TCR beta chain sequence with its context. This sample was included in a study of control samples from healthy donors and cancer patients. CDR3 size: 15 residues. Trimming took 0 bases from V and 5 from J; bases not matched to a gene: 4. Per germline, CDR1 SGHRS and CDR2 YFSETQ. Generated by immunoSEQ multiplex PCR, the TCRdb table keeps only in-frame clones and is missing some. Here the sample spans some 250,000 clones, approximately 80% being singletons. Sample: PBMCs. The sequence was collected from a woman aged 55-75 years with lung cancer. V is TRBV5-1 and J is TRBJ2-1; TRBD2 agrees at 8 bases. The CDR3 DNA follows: TGCGCCAGCAGCTTGGGAGCGGGAGTTGACAATGAGCAGTTCTTC. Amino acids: CASSLGAGVDNEQFF.